This TCR beta chain was sequenced in a study of T cell responses to AZD1222 COVID-19 vaccine. Points from the study as a whole: Samples come after the peak T cell response, not at day 14.

Germline loops: CDR1 MNHNY, CDR2 SVGAGI (reference sequence). V trimming: 2 bases; J trimming: 7 bases; junction bases outside the gene matches: 3. The CDR3 has 14 residues. This table comes from immunoSEQ multiplex PCR, and its TCRdb copy is limited to in-frame clones, with some not included. The data contain 110,000 or so clones, roughly 89% of them singletons. This clone showed up just once. Its matching antigen is unknown. The clonotype originates from an adult who received the AZD1222 COVID-19 vaccine. Sample: peripheral blood, taken 28 days after the second AZD1222 dose. The rearrangement joins TRBV6-6 to TRBJ1-4; 8 nucleotides agree with TRBD1. The CDR3 DNA reads TGTGCCAGCAGTTACGGACAGGGAAGTGAAAAACTGTTTTTT. Encoded protein: CASSYGQGSEKLFF.